Below, 13 T cell receptor beta chains from the same sample are listed, as sequenced in a study of CD4 and CD8 cells across lung adenocarcinoma regions. TCRdb reprocessed the PCR reads via MiXCR and lists one record per CDR3 protein. The table includes 9,000 to 13,000 distinct CDR3 sequences, 53% detected once. The sample comprised CD4+ T cells from the center of a lung tumor. These receptors were taken from a male donor with lung adenocarcinoma. The CD4 and CD8 labels of this study may be unreliable.

This clonotype was detected only a few times. The rearrangement uses TRBV20-1 and TRBJ2-5; TRBD1 agrees at 8 bases. The CDR3 covers 12 residues. The germline V gene has CDR1 DFQATT and CDR2 SNEGSKA (reference sequence). V lost 5 bases, J lost 1 base, and 0 bases stayed unmatched. The CDR3 bases are TGCAGTGCTGACAGGGGCCAAGAGACCCAGTACTTC. Translation: CSADRGQETQYF.

The chain couples TRBV28 to TRBJ2-1; D is perhaps TRBD1 or TRBD2 (5 bases each). With the DNA end fitting TRBJ2-7 better, the J assignment may be wrong. The CDR3 runs 14 residues. The germline V gene has CDR1 MDHEN and CDR2 SYDVKM. CDR3 protein: CASNAMGVSYEQYF. Written as DNA, the CDR3 is TGTGCCAGCAACGCTATGGGGGTATCCTACGAGCAGTACTTC.

J is TRBJ2-1 and V is TRBV20-1; maybe TRBD1 (6 bases). The end of the DNA is better explained by TRBJ2-7, so the J call may be wrong. CDR1 is DFQATT and CDR2 is SNEGSKA in the germline V gene (reference sequence). CDR3 size: 14 residues. CDR3: CSARPRDTHNEQYF. In DNA form, the CDR3 reads TGCAGTGCTAGACCAAGGGACACCCACAACGAGCAGTACTTC.

With regard to this clonotype: Relative to the germline gene, one junction end is altered; a read error may explain this. The V gene is TRBV6-1, the J gene TRBJ2-3, with TRBD1 as a possible D gene (6 bases). This CDR3 is 15 amino acids long. Per the germline V gene, CDR1 is MNHNS and CDR2 is SASEGT. The CDR3: CASTYSRQAKGTQYF. The CDR3 DNA reads as TGTGCCAGCACCTATTCCCGACAGGCCAAAGGGACGCAGTATTTC.

This clonotype occurred many times. The chain has TRBV14 and TRBJ2-7, with D hard to call. Trimming removed 0 bases from V and 3 bases from J, with 12 bases in between. The CDR3 is 15 residues long. Germline loops: CDR1 SGHDN, CDR2 FVKESK. CDR3 protein: CASSQDHAPHYEQYF. The CDR3 nucleotides are TGTGCCAGCAGCCAAGACCATGCACCCCACTACGAGCAGTACTTC.

This chain joins TRBV27 and TRBJ2-3; possible D gene TRBD2, 6 bases. Trimming left V 3 bases short and J 4 bases short, with 17 bases between. Germline assignment: CDR1 MNHEY and CDR2 SMNVEV (reference sequence). The CDR3 is 16 residues long. CDR3 DNA sequence: TGTGCCAGCAGTTTGAATGTCGGGGGTGGGTCAGATACGCAGTATTTT. The encoded protein is CASSLNVGGGSDTQYF.

This chain connects TRBV10-3 to TRBJ2-5; D is possibly TRBD2 (7 bases). The CDR3 spans 14 residues. The germline CDR1 and CDR2 sequences are ENHRY and SYGVKD. Here the CDR3 DNA reads TGTGCGGGCCGCGGGGGCCGTAACCAAGAGACCCAGTACTTC. It encodes CAGRGGRNQETQYF.

Sample share makes this clonotype medium-sized (0.01 to 0.1%). This chain joins TRBV6-1 and TRBJ1-1; TRBD1 agrees at 7 bases. From germline, CDR1 is MNHNS and CDR2 SASEGT. The junction had 6 bases not matched to a gene; V was cut back by 1 base and J by 4 bases. The CDR3 has 15 residues. The CDR3 region is CASSEGVGQSTEAFF. The DNA for the CDR3 is TGTGCCAGCAGTGAAGGTGTGGGACAGAGCACTGAAGCTTTCTTT.

V and J are TRBV6-5 and TRBJ2-4; 7 nucleotides agree with TRBD2. V lost 2 bases, J lost 6 bases, and 1 base stayed unmatched. Looked up from germline, CDR1 is MNHEY and CDR2 is SVGAGI. This CDR3 region has 13 residues. The CDR3 region is CASSYREGNIQYF. CDR3 in DNA: TGTGCCAGCAGTTACAGGGAGGGAAACATTCAGTACTTC.

This rearrangement joins TRBV20-1 to TRBJ2-5, with 8 positions matching TRBD1. V shed 1 base, J shed 4 bases, and the junction held 5 bases outside the gene matches. The CDR3 runs to 14 residues. The V gene's germline CDR1 is DFQATT and CDR2 SNEGSKA (reference sequence). The CDR3 protein is CSARVAGGGETQYF. The CDR3 nucleotides read TGCAGTGCTAGAGTGGCAGGGGGCGGAGAGACCCAGTACTTC.

A word on this clonotype: The germline gene is not matched at one end of the junction; a read error may be the cause. V and J are TRBV6-1 and TRBJ2-3; D is unclear. CDR1 and CDR2 (germline): MNHNS, SASEGT. CDR3 length equals 15 residues. The CDR3 DNA reads as TGTGCCAGGAGTCCCCAGGCCAGGAACACAGATGCGCAGTTTTTT. It encodes CARSPQARNTDAQFF.

In its sample, this clonotype was seen a few times. The chain uses TRBV5-1 and TRBJ2-1, with a possible D match to TRBD1 (7 bases). This CDR3 contains 17 residues. V gave up 0 bases and J gave up 6 bases, with 19 bases separating them. Germline assignment: CDR1 SGHRS and CDR2 YFSETQ. CDR3 region: CASSLDRGSGGFNEQFF. Here the CDR3 DNA reads TGCGCCAGCAGCTTGGACAGGGGTTCCGGGGGCTTCAATGAGCAGTTCTTC.

The CDR3 DNA reads as TGTGCCAGCCGCGGAGGCCGTGGCAACAACACCCAGTACTTC. Translation gives CASRGGRGNNTQYF. The chain recombines TRBV7-2 with TRBJ2-4, with D perhaps TRBD2 (5 bases). The CDR3 totals 14 residues. Trimming removed 8 bases from V and 13 bases from J, with 24 bases in between. Per the germline V gene, CDR1 is SGHTA and CDR2 is FQGNSA.